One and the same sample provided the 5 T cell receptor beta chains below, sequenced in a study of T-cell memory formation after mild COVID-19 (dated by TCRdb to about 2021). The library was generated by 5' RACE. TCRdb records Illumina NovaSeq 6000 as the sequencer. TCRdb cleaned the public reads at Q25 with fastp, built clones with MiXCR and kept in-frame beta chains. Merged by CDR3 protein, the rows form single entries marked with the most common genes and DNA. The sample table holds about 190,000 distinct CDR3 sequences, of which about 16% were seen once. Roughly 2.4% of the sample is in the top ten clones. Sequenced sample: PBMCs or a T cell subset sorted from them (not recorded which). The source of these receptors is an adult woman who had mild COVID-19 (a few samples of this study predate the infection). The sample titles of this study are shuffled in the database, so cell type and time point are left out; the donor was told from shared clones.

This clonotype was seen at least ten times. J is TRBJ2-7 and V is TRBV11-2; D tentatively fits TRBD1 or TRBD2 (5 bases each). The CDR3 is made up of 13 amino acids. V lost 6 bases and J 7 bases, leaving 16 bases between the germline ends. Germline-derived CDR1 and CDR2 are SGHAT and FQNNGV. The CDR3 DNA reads TGTGCCAGCAGGGGGACGGGGATGGGGGAGCAGTACTTC. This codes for CASRGTGMGEQYF.

This chain's CDR3 is CASSPAGGTNYGYTF. CDR3 DNA sequence: TGCGCCAGCAGCCCCGCGGGGGGAACTAACTATGGCTACACCTTC. The chain links TRBV4-1 to TRBJ1-2; TRBD1 might be the D (5 bases). Germline loops: CDR1 MGHRA, CDR2 YSYEKL. V shed 4 bases and J shed 0 bases, with 12 bases lying between them. This CDR3 has 15 residues.

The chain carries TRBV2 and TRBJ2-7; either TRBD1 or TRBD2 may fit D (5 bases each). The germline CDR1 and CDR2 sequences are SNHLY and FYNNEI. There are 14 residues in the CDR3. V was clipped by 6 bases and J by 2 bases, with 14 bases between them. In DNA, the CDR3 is TGTGCCAGCAGATCCGGGACGCAGACCTACGAGCAGTACTTC. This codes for CASRSGTQTYEQYF.

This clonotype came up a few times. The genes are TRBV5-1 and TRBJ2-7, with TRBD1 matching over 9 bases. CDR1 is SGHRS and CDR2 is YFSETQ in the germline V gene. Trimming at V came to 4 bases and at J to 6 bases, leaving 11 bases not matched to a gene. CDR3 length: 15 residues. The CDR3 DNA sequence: TGCGCCAGCAGCCCTGAGGGGGACAGGGTCTCCGAGCAGTACTTC. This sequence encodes CASSPEGDRVSEQYF.

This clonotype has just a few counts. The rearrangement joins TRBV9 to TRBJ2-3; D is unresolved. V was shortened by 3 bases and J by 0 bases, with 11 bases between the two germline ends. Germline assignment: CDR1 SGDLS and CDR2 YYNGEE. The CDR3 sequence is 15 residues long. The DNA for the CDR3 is TGTGCCAGCAGCGGCCAGTGGGCCAGCACAGATACGCAGTATTTT. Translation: CASSGQWASTDTQYF.